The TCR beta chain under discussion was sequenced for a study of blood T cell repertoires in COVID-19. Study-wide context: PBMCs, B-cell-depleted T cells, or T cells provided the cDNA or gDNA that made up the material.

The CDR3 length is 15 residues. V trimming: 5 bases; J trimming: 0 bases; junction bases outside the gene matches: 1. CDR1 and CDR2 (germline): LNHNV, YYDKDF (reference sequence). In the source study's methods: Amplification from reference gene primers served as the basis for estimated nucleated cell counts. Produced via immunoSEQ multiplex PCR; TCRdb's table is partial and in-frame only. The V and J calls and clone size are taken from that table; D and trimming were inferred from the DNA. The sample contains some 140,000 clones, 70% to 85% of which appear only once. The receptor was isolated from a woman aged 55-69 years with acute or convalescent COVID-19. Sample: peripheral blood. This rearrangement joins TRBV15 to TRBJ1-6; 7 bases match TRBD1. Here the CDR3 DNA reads TGTGCCACCAGCCCAGGGGGCTCCTATAATTCACCCCTCCACTTT. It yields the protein CATSPGGSYNSPLHF. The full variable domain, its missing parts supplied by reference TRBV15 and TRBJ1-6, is DAMVIQNPRYQVTQFGKPVTLSCSQTLNHNVMYWYQQKSSQAPKLLFHYYDKDFNNEADTPDNFQSRRPNTSFCFLDIRSPGLGDTAMYLCATSPGGSYNSPLHFGNGTRLTVT.